Listed below are T cell receptor beta chains from one sample, sequenced in a study of blood T cell repertoires in COVID-19. The method was immunoSEQ multiplex PCR; TCRdb's version includes in-frame clones alone and lacks a portion of them. The profile covers 250,000 to 300,000 clones, with around 87% appearing a single time and 2% to 2.5% taken by the ten largest. The material sequenced was peripheral blood. Every receptor here comes from a woman aged 45-65 years who had recovered from COVID-19. Each CDR3 is given with its conserved first and last residue. The order of the fields is clone size, V gene, J gene, D gene, CDR3 protein, CDR3 DNA. D genes are given only for firm matches. Rows give clone size only sometimes, using once, few, many, or a class for an expanded clone.

>.|TRBV3-1/TRBV3-2|TRBJ1-2|TRBD1
CASSQPQGAYGYTF
TGTGCCAGCAGCCAACCCCAGGGGGCCTATGGCTACACCTTC
>.|TRBV9|TRBJ2-3|TRBD2
CASSRRGGQDKFADTQYF
TGTGCCAGCAGCAGGCGGGGGGGCCAAGATAAATTTGCAGATACGCAGTATTTT
>.|TRBV11-2|TRBJ2-7|.
CASSPQPQGFYEQYF
TGTGCCAGCAGCCCTCAGCCCCAGGGTTTCTACGAGCAGTACTTC
>once|TRBV5-1|TRBJ2-7|.
CASSVGGEYEQYF
TGCGCCAGCAGCGTCGGGGGAGAGTACGAGCAGTACTTC
>.|TRBV6-5|TRBJ2-2|TRBD2
CASKSGRNTGELFF
TGTGCCAGCAAAAGCGGGAGGAACACCGGGGAGCTGTTTTTT
>.|TRBV3-1/TRBV3-2|TRBJ2-1|TRBD2
CASSQDGTGGVYNEQFF
TGTGCCAGCAGCCAAGATGGGACGGGAGGAGTCTACAATGAGCAGTTCTTC
>.|TRBV9|TRBJ1-3|.
CASSSLGSPSGNTIYF
TGTGCCAGCAGCTCCCTAGGCAGCCCCTCTGGAAACACCATATATTTT
>.|TRBV30|TRBJ2-2|.
CAWSVAALYTGELFF
TGTGCCTGGAGTGTGGCAGCGTTGTACACCGGGGAGCTGTTTTTT
>once|TRBV7-6|TRBJ2-6|TRBD2
CASSPWTSGRADSGANVLTF
TGTGCCAGCAGCCCTTGGACTAGCGGGAGGGCCGATTCTGGGGCCAACGTCCTGACTTTC
>many|TRBV6-4|TRBJ2-2|.
CASSDSPGANTGELFF
TGTGCCAGCAGTGACTCCCCAGGGGCGAACACCGGGGAGCTGTTTTTT
>.|TRBV4-1|TRBJ1-5|TRBD1
CASSPLGSGGRVSNQPQHF
TGCGCCAGCAGCCCCCTAGGTTCAGGGGGGCGGGTGAGCAATCAGCCCCAGCATTTT
>.|TRBV12-5|TRBJ1-2|.
CASGSGLFYGYTF
TGTGCTAGTGGTTCAGGGCTTTTCTATGGCTACACCTTC
>.|TRBV5-4|TRBJ2-7|TRBD2
CASSLGTSGGYEQYF
TGTGCCAGCAGCTTGGGAACCAGCGGGGGGTACGAGCAGTACTTC
>once|TRBV30|TRBJ1-6|.
CAWSVGAGSYNSPLHF
TGTGCCTGGAGTGTAGGCGCAGGGTCCTATAATTCACCCCTCCACTTT